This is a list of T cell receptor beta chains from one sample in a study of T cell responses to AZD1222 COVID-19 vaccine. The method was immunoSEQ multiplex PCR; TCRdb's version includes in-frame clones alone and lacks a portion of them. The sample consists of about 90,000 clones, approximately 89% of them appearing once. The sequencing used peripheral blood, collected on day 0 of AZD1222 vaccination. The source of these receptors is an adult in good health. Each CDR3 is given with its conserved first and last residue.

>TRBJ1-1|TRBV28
CASSLGRTEAFF
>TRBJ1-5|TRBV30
CACTGTGGAQPQHF
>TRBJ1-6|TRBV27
CASSWTDRNSPLHF
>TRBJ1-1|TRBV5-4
CASSLYITANTEAFF
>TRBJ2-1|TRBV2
CASKGKRGDQGSYNEQFF
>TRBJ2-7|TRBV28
CASASGRDEQYF
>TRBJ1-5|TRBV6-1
CASSERAGGSNQPQHF
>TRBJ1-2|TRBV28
CASSPPALTKGYTF
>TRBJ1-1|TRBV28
CASSPHDRGEAFF
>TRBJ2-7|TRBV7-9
CASSLGFWYEQYF
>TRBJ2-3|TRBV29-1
CSVGGTSGPWGTSTDTQYF
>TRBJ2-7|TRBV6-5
CASSRTVTSYEQYF
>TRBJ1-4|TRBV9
CASSPAAPGREKLFF
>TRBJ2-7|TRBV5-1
CASSFGTGRSYEQYF
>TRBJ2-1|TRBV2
CASSEENSRQFF
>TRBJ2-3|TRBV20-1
CSVGYTQYF
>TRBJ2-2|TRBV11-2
CASSPLAGLNTGELFF
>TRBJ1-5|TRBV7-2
CASSIYGQALNQPQHF
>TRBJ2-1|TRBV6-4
CASSAGAGEGYNEQFF
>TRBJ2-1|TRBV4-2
CASSQDTASSYNEQFF
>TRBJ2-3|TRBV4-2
CASSHPPSGGSTDTQYF
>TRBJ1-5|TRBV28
CASSFLRRTNQPQHF
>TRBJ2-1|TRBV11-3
CASSLRRDRPPNEQFF
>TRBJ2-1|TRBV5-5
CASSRDRGDRNEQFF
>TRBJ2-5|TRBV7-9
CASSLAQGTQYF
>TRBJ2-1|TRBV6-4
CASSDSPSVGGVYNEQFF
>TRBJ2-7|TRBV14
CASSQTGVEQYF
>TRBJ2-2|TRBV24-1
CATSDLLGGPITPGELFF
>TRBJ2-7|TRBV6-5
CASSYSRQGYEQYF
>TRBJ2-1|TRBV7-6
CASSPLSGRAYYNEQFF
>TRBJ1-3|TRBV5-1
CASSPGQGGNTIYF
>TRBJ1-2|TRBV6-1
CASREGGARDGYTF
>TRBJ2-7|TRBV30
CAWIKQGHSYEQYF
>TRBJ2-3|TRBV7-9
CASSFATGRFSTDTQYF
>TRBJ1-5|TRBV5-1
CASSLEGPNQPQHF
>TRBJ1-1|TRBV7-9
CASSPGPTGDTEAFF
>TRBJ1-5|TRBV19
CASSNGYSNQPQHF
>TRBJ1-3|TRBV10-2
CASRAGGTFGNTIYF
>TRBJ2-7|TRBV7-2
CASSPQGGTSGSGQYF
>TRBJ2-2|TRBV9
CASSAISGSGTGELFF
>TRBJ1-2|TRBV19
CASRSGYHGYTF
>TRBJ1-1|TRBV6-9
CASSFQTGAGTEAFF
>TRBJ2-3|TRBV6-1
CASSEATGSGAADTQYF
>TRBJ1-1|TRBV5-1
CASSLGGTGTTEAFF
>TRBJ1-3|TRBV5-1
CASSLGSSGNTIYF
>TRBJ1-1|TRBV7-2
CASGSGTKAFF
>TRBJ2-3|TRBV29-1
CSVGGLATDTQYF
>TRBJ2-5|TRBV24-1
CATRGTGGETQYF
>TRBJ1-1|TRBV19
CASQGPKKTEAFF
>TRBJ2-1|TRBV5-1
CASSLAGLSGNEQFF
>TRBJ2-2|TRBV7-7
CASSMGQGTIGELFF
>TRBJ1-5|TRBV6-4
CARIGTLARGPNQPQHF
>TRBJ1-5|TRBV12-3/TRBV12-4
CASSQGSQPQHF
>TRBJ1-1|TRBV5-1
CASTQGAQNTEAFF
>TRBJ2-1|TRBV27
CASSGLAGGNEQFF
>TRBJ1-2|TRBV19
CASSRTGQNLHDPYGYTF
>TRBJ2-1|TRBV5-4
CASSLEFGLDNEQFF
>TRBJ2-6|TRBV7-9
CASSEPIGTGANVLTF
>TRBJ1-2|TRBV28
CASSSQASGYTF